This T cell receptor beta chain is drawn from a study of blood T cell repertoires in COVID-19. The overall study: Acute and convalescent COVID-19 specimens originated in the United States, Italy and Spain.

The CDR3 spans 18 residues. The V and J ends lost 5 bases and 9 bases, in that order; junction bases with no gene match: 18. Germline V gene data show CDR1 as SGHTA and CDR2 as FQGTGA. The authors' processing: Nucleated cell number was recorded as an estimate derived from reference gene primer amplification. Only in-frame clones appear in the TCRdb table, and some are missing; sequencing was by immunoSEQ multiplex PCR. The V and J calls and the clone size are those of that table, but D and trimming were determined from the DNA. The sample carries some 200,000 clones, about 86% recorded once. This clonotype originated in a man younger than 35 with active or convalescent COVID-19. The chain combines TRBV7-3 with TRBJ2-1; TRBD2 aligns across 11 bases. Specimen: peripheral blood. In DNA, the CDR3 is TGTGCCAGCAGCCCAACGAACGGGAGGACTAGCGGGTCGATTGAGCAGTTCTTC. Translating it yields CASSPTNGRTSGSIEQFF.